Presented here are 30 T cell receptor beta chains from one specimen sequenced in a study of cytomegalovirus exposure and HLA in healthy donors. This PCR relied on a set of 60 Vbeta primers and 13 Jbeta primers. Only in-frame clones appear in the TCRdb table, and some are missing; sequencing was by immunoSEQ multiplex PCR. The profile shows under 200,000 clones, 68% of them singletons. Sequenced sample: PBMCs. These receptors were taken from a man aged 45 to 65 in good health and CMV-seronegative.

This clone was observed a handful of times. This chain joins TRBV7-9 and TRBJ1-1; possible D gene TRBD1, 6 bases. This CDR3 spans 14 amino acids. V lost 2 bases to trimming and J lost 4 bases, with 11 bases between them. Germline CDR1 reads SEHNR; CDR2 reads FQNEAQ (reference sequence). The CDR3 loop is CASSLLGAPTEAFF. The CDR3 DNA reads TGTGCCAGCAGCTTATTGGGGGCCCCCACTGAAGCTTTCTTT.

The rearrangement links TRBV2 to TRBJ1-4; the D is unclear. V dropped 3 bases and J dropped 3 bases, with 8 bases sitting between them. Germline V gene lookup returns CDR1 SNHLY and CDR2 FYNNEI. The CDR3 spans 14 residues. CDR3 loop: CASSDGASNEKLFF. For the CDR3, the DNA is TGTGCCAGCAGTGACGGAGCTTCTAATGAAAAACTGTTTTTT.

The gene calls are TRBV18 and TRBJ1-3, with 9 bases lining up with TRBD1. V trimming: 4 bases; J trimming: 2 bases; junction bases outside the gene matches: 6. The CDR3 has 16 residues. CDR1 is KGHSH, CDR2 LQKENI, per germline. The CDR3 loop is CASSHGQGKTGNTIYF. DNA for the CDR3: TGTGCCAGCTCACACGGACAGGGGAAAACTGGAAACACCATATATTTT.

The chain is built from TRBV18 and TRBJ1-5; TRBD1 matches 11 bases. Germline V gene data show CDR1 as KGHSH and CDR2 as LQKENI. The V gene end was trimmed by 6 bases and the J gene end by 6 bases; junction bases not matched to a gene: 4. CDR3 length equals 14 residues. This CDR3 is CASSSGTGGQPQHF. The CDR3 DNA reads TGTGCCAGCTCGTCCGGGACAGGGGGTCAGCCCCAGCATTTT.

The CDR3 sequence: CASSITGGGHGYTF. The CDR3 nucleotides read TGTGCCAGCAGCATAACGGGCGGAGGCCATGGCTACACCTTC. The rearrangement joins TRBV11-2 to TRBJ1-2; D is uncertain. This CDR3 has 14 amino acids. In germline, CDR1 is SGHAT, CDR2 FQNNGV. Between the trimmed V and J ends, which lost 5 bases and 6 bases, there was a span of 16 bases.

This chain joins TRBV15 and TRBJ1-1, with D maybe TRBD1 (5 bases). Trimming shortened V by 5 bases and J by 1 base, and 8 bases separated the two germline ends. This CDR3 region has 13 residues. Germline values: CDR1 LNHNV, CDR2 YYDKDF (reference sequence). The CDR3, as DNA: TGTGCCACCAGCTTACAGGAGAACACTGAAGCTTTCTTT. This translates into CATSLQENTEAFF.

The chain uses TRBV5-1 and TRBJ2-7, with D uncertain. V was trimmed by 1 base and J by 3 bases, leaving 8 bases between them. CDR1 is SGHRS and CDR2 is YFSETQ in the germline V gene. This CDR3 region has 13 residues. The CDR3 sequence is CASSLSVNYEQYF. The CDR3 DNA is TGCGCCAGCAGCTTGTCAGTCAACTACGAGCAGTACTTC. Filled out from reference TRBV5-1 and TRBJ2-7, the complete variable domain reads KAGVTQTPRYLIKTRGQQVTLSCSPISGHRSVSWYQQTPGQGLQFLFEYFSETQRNKGNFPGRFSGRQFSNSRSEMNVSTLELGDSALYLCASSLSVNYEQYFGPGTRLTVT.

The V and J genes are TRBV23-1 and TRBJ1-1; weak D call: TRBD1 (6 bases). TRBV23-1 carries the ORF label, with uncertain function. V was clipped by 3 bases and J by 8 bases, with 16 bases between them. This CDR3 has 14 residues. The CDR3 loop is CASSHPHRVWEAFF. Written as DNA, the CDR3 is TGCGCCAGCAGTCATCCTCACAGGGTCTGGGAAGCTTTCTTT.

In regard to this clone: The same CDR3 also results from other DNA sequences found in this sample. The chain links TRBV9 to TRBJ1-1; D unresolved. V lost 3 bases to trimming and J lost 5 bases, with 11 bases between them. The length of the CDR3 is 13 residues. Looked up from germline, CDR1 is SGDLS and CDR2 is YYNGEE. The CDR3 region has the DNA TGTGCCAGCAGCGCCACCGGTAGAACTGAAGCTTTCTTT. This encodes CASSATGRTEAFF.

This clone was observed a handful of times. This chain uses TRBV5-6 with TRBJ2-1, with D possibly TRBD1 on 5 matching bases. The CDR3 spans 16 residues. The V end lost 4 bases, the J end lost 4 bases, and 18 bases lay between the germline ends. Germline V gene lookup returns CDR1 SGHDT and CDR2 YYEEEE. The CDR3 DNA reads TGTGCCAGCAGCCTCTTTTGGGGCGGCCAATACAATGAGCAGTTCTTC. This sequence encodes CASSLFWGGQYNEQFF.

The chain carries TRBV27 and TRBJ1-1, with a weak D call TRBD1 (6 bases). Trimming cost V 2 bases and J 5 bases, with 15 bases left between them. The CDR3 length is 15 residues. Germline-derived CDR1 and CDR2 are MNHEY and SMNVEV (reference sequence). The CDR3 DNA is TGTGCCAGCAGTTTACCCATGGGGGCGATGACTGAAGCTTTCTTT. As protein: CASSLPMGAMTEAFF.

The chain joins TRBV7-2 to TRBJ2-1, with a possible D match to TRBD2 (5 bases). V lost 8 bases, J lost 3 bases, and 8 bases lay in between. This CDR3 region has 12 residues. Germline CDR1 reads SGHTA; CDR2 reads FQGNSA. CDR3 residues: CASLDYYNEQFF. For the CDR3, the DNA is TGTGCCAGCCTTGACTACTACAATGAGCAGTTCTTC.

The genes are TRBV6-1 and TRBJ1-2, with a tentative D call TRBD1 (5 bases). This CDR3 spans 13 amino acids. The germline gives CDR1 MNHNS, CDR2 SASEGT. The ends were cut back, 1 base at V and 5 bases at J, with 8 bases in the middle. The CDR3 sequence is CASSEGGGYGYTF. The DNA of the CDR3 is TGTGCCAGCAGTGAAGGGGGGGGATATGGCTACACCTTC.

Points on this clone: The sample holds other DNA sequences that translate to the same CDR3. The CDR3 DNA sequence: TGTGCCAGTAGTATTCGGGGGGGGAACACTGAAGCTTTCTTT. Translated: CASSIRGGNTEAFF. The chain recombines TRBV19 with TRBJ1-1; perhaps TRBD1 as D (5 bases). The CDR3 runs 14 residues. V gave up 3 bases and J gave up 1 base, with 9 bases separating them. The V gene's germline CDR1 is LNHDA and CDR2 SQIVND (reference sequence). Together with reference TRBV19 and TRBJ1-1, the CDR3 gives the full variable domain: DGGITQSPKYLFRKEGQNVTLSCEQNLNHDAMYWYRQDPGQGLRLIYYSQIVNDFQKGDIAEGYSVSREKKESFPLTVTSAQKNPTAFYLCASSIRGGNTEAFFGQGTRLTVV.

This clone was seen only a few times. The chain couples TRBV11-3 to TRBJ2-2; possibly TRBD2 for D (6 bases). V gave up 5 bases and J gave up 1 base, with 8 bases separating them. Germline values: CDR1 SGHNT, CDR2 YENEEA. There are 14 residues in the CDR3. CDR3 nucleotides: TGTGCCAGCAGCCCCGGGGGGAACACCGGGGAGCTGTTTTTT. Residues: CASSPGGNTGELFF. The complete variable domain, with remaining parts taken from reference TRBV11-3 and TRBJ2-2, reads EAGVVQSPRYKIIEKKQPVAFWCNPISGHNTLYWYLQNLGQGPELLIRYENEEAVDDSQLPKDRFSAERLKGVDSTLKIQPAELGDSAVYLCASSPGGNTGELFFGEGSRLTVL.

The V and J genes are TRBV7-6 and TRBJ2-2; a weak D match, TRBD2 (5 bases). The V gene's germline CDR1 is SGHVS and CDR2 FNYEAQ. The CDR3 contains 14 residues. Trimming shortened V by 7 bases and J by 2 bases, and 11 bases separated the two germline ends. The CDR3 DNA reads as TGTGCCAGCATCCCGGACTTTAACACCGGGGAGCTGTTTTTT. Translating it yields CASIPDFNTGELFF. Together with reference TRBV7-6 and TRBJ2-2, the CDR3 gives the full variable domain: GAGVSQSPRYKVTKRGQDVALRCDPISGHVSLYWYRQALGQGPEFLTYFNYEAQQDKSGLPNDRFSAERPEGSISTLTIQRTEQRDSAMYRCASIPDFNTGELFFGEGSRLTVL.

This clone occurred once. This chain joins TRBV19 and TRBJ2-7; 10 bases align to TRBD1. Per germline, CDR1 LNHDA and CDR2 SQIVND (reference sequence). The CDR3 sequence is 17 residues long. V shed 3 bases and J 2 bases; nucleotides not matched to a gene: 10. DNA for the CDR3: TGTGCCAGTAGTATTACCCCGGGGACAGGGGCTACCTACGAGCAGTACTTC. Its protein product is CASSITPGTGATYEQYF.

CDR3 coding DNA: TGTGCCACCAGCAGGACGGGACAGGGCCTTTCCTACGAGCAGTACTTC. Translating gives CATSRTGQGLSYEQYF. The chain is built from TRBV15 and TRBJ2-7; 9 bases agree with TRBD1. Unmatched junction bases numbered 7, after V lost 3 bases and J lost 1 base. The germline CDR1 and CDR2 sequences are LNHNV and YYDKDF (reference sequence). The CDR3 runs to 16 residues.

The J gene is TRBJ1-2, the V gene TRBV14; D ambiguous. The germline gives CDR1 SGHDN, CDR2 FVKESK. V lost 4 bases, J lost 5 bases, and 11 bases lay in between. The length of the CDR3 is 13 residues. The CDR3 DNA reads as TGTGCCAGCAGCCTTTCGGGATTTTATGGCTACACCTTC. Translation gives CASSLSGFYGYTF.

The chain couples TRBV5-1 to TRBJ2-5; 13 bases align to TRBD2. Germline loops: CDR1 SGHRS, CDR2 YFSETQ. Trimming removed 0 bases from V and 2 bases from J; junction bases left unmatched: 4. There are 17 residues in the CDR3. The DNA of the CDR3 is TGCGCCAGCAGCTTGGAGGGACTAGCGGGGTTTCAAGAGACCCAGTACTTC. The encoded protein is CASSLEGLAGFQETQYF.

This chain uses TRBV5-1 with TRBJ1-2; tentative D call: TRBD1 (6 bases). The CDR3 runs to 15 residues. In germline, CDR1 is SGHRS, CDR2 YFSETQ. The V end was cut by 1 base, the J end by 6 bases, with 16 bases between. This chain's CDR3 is CASSLLGGGGNGYTF. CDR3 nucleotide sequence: TGCGCCAGCAGCTTGCTGGGCGGGGGCGGGAATGGCTACACCTTC.

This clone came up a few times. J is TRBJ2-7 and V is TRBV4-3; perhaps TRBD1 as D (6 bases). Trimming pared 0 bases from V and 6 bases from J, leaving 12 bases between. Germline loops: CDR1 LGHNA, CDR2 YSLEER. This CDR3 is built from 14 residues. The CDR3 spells CASSQDAQQGEQYF. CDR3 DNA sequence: TGCGCCAGCAGCCAAGATGCGCAACAGGGCGAGCAGTACTTC.

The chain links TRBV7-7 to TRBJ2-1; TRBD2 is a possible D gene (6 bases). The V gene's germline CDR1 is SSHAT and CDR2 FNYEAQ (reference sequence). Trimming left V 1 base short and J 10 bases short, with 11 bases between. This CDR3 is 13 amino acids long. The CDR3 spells CASSLVGGNEQFF. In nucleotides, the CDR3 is TGTGCCAGCAGCTTAGTCGGGGGTAACGAGCAGTTCTTC.

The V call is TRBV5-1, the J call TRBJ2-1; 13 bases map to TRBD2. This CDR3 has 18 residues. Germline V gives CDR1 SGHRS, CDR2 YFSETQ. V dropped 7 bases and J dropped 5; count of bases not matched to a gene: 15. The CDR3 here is CASGPRLAGGGPHNEQFF. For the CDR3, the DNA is TGCGCCAGCGGCCCTAGACTAGCGGGGGGCGGGCCCCACAATGAGCAGTTCTTC.

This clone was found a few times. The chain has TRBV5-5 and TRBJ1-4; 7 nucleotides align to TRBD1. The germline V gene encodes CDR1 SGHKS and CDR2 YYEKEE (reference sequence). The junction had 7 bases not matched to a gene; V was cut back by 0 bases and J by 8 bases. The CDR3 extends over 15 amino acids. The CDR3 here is CASSLGQGAQEKLFF. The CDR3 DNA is TGTGCCAGCAGCTTGGGACAGGGAGCACAAGAAAAACTGTTTTTT.

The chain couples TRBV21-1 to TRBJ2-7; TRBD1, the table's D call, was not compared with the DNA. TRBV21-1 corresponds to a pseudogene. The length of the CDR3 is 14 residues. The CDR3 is CASSKGQGSAEQYF. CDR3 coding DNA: TGTGCCAGCAGCAAGGGACAGGGGTCAGCCGAGCAGTACTTC.

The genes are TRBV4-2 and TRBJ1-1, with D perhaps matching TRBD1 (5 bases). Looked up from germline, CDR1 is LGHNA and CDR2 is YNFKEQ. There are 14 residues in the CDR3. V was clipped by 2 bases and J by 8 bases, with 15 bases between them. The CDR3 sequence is CASSQKDGGKEAFF. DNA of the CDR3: TGTGCCAGCAGCCAAAAGGACGGGGGAAAGGAAGCTTTCTTT.

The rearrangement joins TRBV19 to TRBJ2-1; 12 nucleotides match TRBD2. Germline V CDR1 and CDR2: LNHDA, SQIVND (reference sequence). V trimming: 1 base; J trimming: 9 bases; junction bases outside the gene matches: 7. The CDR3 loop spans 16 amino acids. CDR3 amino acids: CASSIGTSGGYIEQFF. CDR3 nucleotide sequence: TGTGCCAGTAGTATAGGAACTAGCGGGGGGTATATTGAGCAGTTCTTC. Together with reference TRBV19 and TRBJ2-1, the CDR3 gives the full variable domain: DGGITQSPKYLFRKEGQNVTLSCEQNLNHDAMYWYRQDPGQGLRLIYYSQIVNDFQKGDIAEGYSVSREKKESFPLTVTSAQKNPTAFYLCASSIGTSGGYIEQFFGPGTRLTVL.

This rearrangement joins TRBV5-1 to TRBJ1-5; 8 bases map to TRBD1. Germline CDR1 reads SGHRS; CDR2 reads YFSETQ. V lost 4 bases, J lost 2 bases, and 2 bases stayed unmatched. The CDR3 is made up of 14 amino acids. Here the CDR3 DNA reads TGCGCCAGCAGCCCGACAGGGGGCAATCAGCCCCAGCATTTT. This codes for CASSPTGGNQPQHF.

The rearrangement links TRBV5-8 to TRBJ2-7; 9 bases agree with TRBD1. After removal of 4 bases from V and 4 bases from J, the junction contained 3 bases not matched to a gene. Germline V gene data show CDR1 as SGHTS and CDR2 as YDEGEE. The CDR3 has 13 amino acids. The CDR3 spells CASSPDRGYEQYF. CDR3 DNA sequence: TGTGCCAGCAGCCCAGACAGGGGGTACGAGCAGTACTTC.